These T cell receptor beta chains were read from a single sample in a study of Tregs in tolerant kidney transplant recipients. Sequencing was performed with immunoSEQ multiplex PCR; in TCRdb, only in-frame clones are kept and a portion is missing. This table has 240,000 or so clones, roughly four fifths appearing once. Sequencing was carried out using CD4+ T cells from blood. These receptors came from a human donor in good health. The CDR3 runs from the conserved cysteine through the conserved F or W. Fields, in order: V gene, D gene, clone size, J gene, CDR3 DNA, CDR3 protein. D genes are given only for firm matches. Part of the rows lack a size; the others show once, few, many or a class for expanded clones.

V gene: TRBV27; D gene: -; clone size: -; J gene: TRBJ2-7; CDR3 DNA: TGTGCCAGCACCACAAGGGAGAACAGAGGTTACGAGCAGTACTTC; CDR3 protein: CASTTRENRGYEQYF
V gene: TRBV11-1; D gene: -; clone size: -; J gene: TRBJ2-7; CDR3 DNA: TGTGCCAGCAGCCCAACCCGGGACACCCTCTACGAGCAGTACTTC; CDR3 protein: CASSPTRDTLYEQYF
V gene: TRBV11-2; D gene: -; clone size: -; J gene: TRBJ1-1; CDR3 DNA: TGTGCCAGCAGCTTAGATCACAGCCGATACACTGAAGCTTTCTTT; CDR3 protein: CASSLDHSRYTEAFF
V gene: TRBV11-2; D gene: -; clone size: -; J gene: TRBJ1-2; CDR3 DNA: TGTGCCAGCAGCTTCCTAGGGTTTAACTATTGCTACACCTTC; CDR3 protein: CASSFLGFNYCYTF
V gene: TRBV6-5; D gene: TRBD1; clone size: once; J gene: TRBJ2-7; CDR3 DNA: TGTGCCAGCAGTTACGGGGCCACAGGGGGGTTTTCCGAGCAGTACTTC; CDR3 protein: CASSYGATGGFSEQYF
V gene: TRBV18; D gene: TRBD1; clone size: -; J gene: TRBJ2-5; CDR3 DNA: TGTGCCAGCTCCCGCAGGACAGGGCAAGAGACCCAGTACTTC; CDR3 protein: CASSRRTGQETQYF
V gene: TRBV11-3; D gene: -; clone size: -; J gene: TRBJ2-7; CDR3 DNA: TGTGCCAGCAGCTTAGGGCGGGATCCCACCTACGAGCAGTACTTC; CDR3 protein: CASSLGRDPTYEQYF
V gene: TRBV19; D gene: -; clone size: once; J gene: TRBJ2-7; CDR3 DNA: TGTGCCAGTAGTACAAGCCTAGACCGCTCGACCTACGAGCAGTACTTC; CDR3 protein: CASSTSLDRSTYEQYF
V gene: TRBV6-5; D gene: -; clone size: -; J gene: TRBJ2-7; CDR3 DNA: TGTGCCAGCAGCTCACGACACAGCCCTTCCTACGAGCAGTACTTC; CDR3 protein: CASSSRHSPSYEQYF
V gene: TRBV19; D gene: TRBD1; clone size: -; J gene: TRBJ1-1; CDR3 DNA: TGTGCCAGTATTTCCGGGACAGCAGCGAACACTGAAGCTTTCTTT; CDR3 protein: CASISGTAANTEAFF
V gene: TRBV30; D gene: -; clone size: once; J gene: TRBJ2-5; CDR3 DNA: TGTGCCTGGAGTGCAACGGTCGGCGGAGAGACCCAGTACTTC; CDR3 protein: CAWSATVGGETQYF
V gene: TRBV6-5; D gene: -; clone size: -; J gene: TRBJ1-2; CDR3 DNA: TGTGCCAGCAGCCCAGGGACGGGGAACTATGGCTACACCTTC; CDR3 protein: CASSPGTGNYGYTF
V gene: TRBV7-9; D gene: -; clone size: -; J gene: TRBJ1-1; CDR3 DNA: TGTGCCAGCAGCTTACCTCCGAACACTGAAGCTTTCTTT; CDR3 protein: CASSLPPNTEAFF
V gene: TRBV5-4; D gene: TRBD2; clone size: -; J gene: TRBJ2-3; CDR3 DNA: TGTGCCAGCAGTTCCAAGCGGGGGCTGAGCACAGATACGCAGTATTTT; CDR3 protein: CASSSKRGLSTDTQYF
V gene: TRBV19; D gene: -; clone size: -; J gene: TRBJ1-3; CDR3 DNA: TGTGCCAGTAGCCCAGGGAACTCTGGAAACACCATATATTTT; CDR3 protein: CASSPGNSGNTIYF
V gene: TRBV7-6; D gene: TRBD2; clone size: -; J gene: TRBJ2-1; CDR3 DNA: TGTGCCAGCAGCCCCCTAGCGGGAGGGCAGTTCTTC; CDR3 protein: CASSPLAGGQFF
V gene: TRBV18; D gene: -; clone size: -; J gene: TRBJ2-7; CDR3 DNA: TGTGCCAGCTCCGACGCAGCTGGGGCTAGCGAGCAGTACTTC; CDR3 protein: CASSDAAGASEQYF
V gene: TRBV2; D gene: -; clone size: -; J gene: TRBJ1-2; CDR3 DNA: TGTGCCAGCAGTGAATTCCGTCAGGGGATCTATGGCTACACCTTC; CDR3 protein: CASSEFRQGIYGYTF
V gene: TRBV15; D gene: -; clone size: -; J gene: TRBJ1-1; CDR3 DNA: TGTGCCACCAGCGGACGGACGAGGAACACTGAAGCTTTCTTT; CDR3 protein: CATSGRTRNTEAFF
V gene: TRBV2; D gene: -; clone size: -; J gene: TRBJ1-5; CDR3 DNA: TGTGCCAGCAGTGAACAATATAGCAATCAGCCCCAGCATTTT; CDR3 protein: CASSEQYSNQPQHF
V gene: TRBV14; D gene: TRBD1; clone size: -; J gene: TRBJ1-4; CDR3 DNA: TGTGCCAGCAGCCATATTGGAGACAGGGGCGGTGAAAAACTGTTTTTT; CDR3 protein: CASSHIGDRGGEKLFF
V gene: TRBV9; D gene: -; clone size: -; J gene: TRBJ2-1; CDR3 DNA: TGTGCCAGCAGCGCAACCCAGACAGTCTACAATGAGCAGTTCTTC; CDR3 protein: CASSATQTVYNEQFF